This TCR beta chain was identified in a study of T cells in tuberculosis (dated by TCRdb to the late 2010s). About the investigation overall: In the study, CD1B tetramers and high-throughput TCR immunosequencing were combined to characterize T cells specific for the mycobacterial lipid antigen glucose monomycolate (GMM). With approximately 11 people per group, a South African clinical cohort compared IGRA-negative adolescents, IGRA-positive adolescents with latent tuberculosis, and adults with active tuberculosis. Overall results and qualifications from the work: Shorter CDR3-alpha lengths in active tuberculosis patients partly drove the smaller NN-distances, and the TCR-beta difference was not statistically significant. With the diverse GMM-specific repertoire as input, a classifier achieved approximately 90% accuracy (AUROC 0.90), whereas GEM motif frequencies as input gave 70% accuracy. Clinical samples were chosen by availability of cryopreserved specimens, and active tuberculosis cases were adults while controls were adolescents. Smaller mean NN-distances to GMM-specific TCRs were observed in active tuberculosis TCR-alpha repertoires than in IGRA-negative controls, suggesting clonal expansion of GMM-specific TCRs.

Measured from the cysteine to the phenylalanine, the CDR3 is 14 residues long. Left in the record is the CDR3 DNA by itself, 42 bases read in frame from the first base. For this chain, trimming is 0 bases at the V end and 3 bases at the J end, and the number of junction bases without a gene match is 2. CDR1 and CDR2, per the germline V gene, are SGDLS and YYNGEE. At study entry, adolescents were screened for latent tuberculosis infection using a tuberculin skin test and the QuantiFERON-TB GOLD In-Tube IGRA. Immunosequencing was performed on unsorted cryopreserved PBMC, with some 100,000 T cells per clinical donor covered on average. Eleven high schools in the Worcester region of the Western Cape, South Africa, served as enrollment sites for adolescents aged 12 to 18 years. Some 10 adolescents infected with M. tuberculosis and about 10 uninfected adolescents were chosen and matched for age and sex. For the adolescents, PBMC were isolated by density centrifugation from freshly drawn heparinized blood and then cryopreserved.

The immunoSEQ multiplex PCR assay was used to generate TCR libraries, with TCR-beta and/or TCR-alpha/delta assays applied to each sample. The Illumina high-throughput platform was used to sequence the amplified TCR libraries. The authors processed their data as follows. Clustering and dimensionality reduction relied on pairwise TCRdist distances among GMM-specific receptors from T cells that were either sorted ex vivo or expanded in vitro. Each clinical repertoire was scored by mean NN-distance, the average TCRdist to the nearest 10% of tetramer-positive reference sequences. To compute GEM TCR motif frequency, the fraction of unique TCRs matching known GEM sequences by V/J usage and CDR3 length was calculated. Active tuberculosis was classified by linear discriminant analysis with leave-one-out cross-validation, implemented in scikit-learn. Drawn from immuneACCESS, this table holds only the in-frame rearrangements with V and J called that TCRdb kept. Clones are partly lost; checked studies trace under half to an unresolved V gene and leave the rest unexplained. That table gives V, J and clone size, and the DNA gave D and trimming. This sample holds some 28,000 clones; 90% were observed only once. The ten most abundant clones make up 6.1% of the sample.

About this clone itself: The antigen it binds to is not known. Per-nucleotide qualities are absent, and no much larger clonotype sits a single base away.

The chain is encoded by TRBV9 joined to TRBJ2-5; 7 middle bases align to TRBD1. This sequence originates from a donor aged 5 to 30 with latent tuberculosis or without tuberculosis infection. What was sequenced was PBMCs. This receptor carries the CDR3 CASSVVGTEETQYF. The nucleotide sequence reads TGTGCCAGCAGCGTAGTGGGGACAGAAGAGACCCAGTACTTC.